This section outlines one TCR beta chain sequence together with its context. Its antigen is unknown. Nothing much larger sits one base from this clone, and base qualities are not available. This specimen belongs to a study of cytomegalovirus exposure and HLA in healthy donors (dated 2017 in TCRdb). With regard to the full study: An earlier analysis of approximately 600 of the donors reported 250 to 300 Gb of sequence data and approximately 110 million unique TCR beta sequences from 150 million to 200 million T cells. Among about 390 genotyped donors of the cohort, an average of approximately 240,000 unique TCR beta nucleotide sequences were sequenced per donor, roughly 20% of them non-productive. The T cell repertoires of 666 subjects were profiled by immunosequencing and related to cytomegalovirus serostatus. In a later analysis, previously published TCR beta repertoires from about 640 donors were re-analyzed and high-resolution HLA genotyping was added so that TCR occurrence patterns could be studied. Typing coverage varied by locus: roughly 629-640 donors for A, B, C, DRB1 and DQB1; 522 for DQA1; more than 600 for DPA1; more than 450 for DPB1. High-throughput TCR immunosequencing, statistical association of individual TCRs with disease status, and machine learning were combined to predict cytomegalovirus infection status. A later genetic analysis took genome-wide SNP genotypes for about three fifths of the 666 donors and used that subset as a discovery cohort. A handful of DR-DQ haplotypes were handled as single units for association and clustering because linkage in the cohort was strong. Besides the first cohort of 666 subjects, a separate validation cohort made up of 90 to 150 different subjects was used. All discovery cohort repertoires had been generated using a single sequencing platform. An early release that covered roughly 600 HLA-typed donors contained about 290 gigabases of sequencing data and tens of millions of unique TCR sequences. Among the roughly 410 genotyped donors, approximately 76% belonged to the genetic ancestry cluster associated with self-reported Caucasian donors. Donor age, sex, ethnicity and CMV serostatus were compiled alongside the repertoire data. An earlier analysis of approximately 640 of the donors applied high-throughput TCR beta sequencing to assess whether each TCR beta V gene segment acted as functional or pseudogenic. Rather than using new phenotypic data, the later analysis identified candidate immune exposures from TCR beta sequences and from how often those sequences occurred across donors. The study aimed to test whether cataloging public T cell receptors could reveal signatures of past pathogen exposure. Both class I and class II loci were covered by HLA typing, at four-digit resolution.

The method was the immunoSEQ multiplex PCR assay. For the multiplex PCR, a mixture combining 60 forward primers for TCR Vbeta segments and 13 reverse primers for TCR Jbeta segments was used. A multiplex PCR assay on genomic DNA amplified the CDR3 region of rearranged TCR beta genes. On the Illumina HiSeq System, the amplified TCR beta libraries were sequenced as 87-base-pair reads. Turning to the authors' computational methods: Across the roughly 600 repertoires, a later analysis counted about 81 million unique TCR beta chains, roughly 11 million of which were shared by at least two donors. Raw reads were error-corrected and collapsed into unique sequences by a nearest-neighbor algorithm in which closely related sequences were merged to remove PCR and sequencing errors. Alignment of CDR3 sequences to IMGT reference sequences was used to assign V, D and J gene segments. For a sequence to be retained, a match of at least six nucleotides to both a V gene segment and a J gene segment was required. A rearrangement counted as productive if the CDR3 had no stop codons and remained in frame with V and J, and every other rearrangement counted as non-productive. Following IMGT convention, CDR3 was defined as the stretch from the second conserved V-encoded cysteine up to the conserved J-encoded phenylalanine. The earlier analysis of more than 450 of the donors excluded sequences that lacked an unambiguous match to a single V gene segment. In an earlier analysis of around 590 of the donors, a V segment was called functional when productive rearrangements were above 56.7%, and segregating when the standard deviation between donors exceeded 5%. A statistical classification framework was built for diagnosing cytomegalovirus status from the catalog of TCR beta chain sequences. V and J gene assignment, in a later analysis, came from comparing TCR nucleotide sequences with IMGT/GENE-DB human TR gene sequences. In a later analysis, CDR3 sequences and most-parsimonious VDJ recombination scenarios were assigned using the TCRdist pipeline. In a later analysis, each TCR beta chain was defined by its CDR3 amino acid sequence together with its V-gene family, and reads without a unique V-gene family were excluded. As a way to deal with suspected cross-contamination and a sequencing artifact, a later analysis dropped over 550 nucleotide sequences that were highly shared and had low generation probability. A later analysis calculated a clonal expansion index for each public chain from normalized within-repertoire ranks of inferred template counts. A later analysis computed generation probabilities with a VDJ recombination model fitted to out-of-frame rearrangements, and checked the results against IGoR. Hypergeometric tests were used in a later analysis to score TCR-TCR, TCR-HLA and TCR-CMV co-occurrence, with a repertoire-size bias correction applied to the TCR pairs. To estimate false discovery rates, a later analysis permuted the HLA or CMV assignments 20 times. In a later analysis, co-occurring TCRs were grouped using DBSCAN, and TCRdist sequence similarity was added for clustering within HLA-allele-positive subsets. Co-occurrence clustering excluded repertoires with fewer than 30,000 or more than 120,000 public chains, plus five with anomalous nucleotide sharing. TCRdb's version of the immuneACCESS table is confined to in-frame rearrangements and falls short of the full clone set. An unresolved V gene accounts for under half of the shortfall where checked; the remainder is of unknown origin. The D gene and trimming were derived from the DNA, and the V and J assignments and clone size from that table. The sample table lists about 98,000 clones, about 80% of them with a count of one. The top ten clonotypes cover over 9.5% of the sample.

What the authors observed across the whole study: In a later analysis, several top co-occurrence clusters were reported to appear linked to parvovirus B19, influenza, CMV and Epstein-Barr virus. A further reported finding was that TCR beta sequences accurately predicted the HLA-A and HLA-B alleles for most subjects in the first cohort. Broadly in line with IMGT annotations, most TCR beta V segments showed up in productive rearrangements about 87% or about 30% of the time in an earlier analysis of several hundred of the donors. A few of the identified cytomegalovirus-associated TCR beta chains were confirmed in vitro to be specific for cytomegalovirus antigens. Linkage disequilibrium might explain the correlated functional status among segregating V segments, but an unknown experimental factor could not be excluded. The study listed 150 to 200 TCR beta chains as associated with cytomegalovirus. Because counts were too low, more than 15 rarely observed V segments, including chromosome 9 orphons, were left out of the earlier analysis of 500 to 650 of the donors. In a later analysis, the rate of TCR association differed among HLA loci, with DRB1 alleles having the most associated TCRs and HLA-C alleles having the fewest. Cytomegalovirus status was reported to be diagnosed by the classifier with high specificity and sensitivity in both the original and validation cohorts. When HLA alleles, especially DR and DQ, strongly co-occurred, TCR associations were difficult to assign to individual alleles. Most TCR sequences were seen in very few donors, while some public TCRs were found in many individuals. The authors suggested that the approach could potentially be generalized to other disease states and immunological phenotypes. A later analysis found that HLA-associated TCR beta chains were more clonally expanded and had lower generation probabilities than equally common non-associated chains. Compared with the 666-donor mean, donors in an Asian-associated ancestry cluster had fewer N-insertions in productive TCRs, according to a later genetic analysis. The only immune exposure information available for the cohort was CMV serostatus. In this cohort, only TCR beta chains were sequenced, and detectable features were limited by the absence of alpha or paired-chain data. In a later analysis, some 17,000 TCR beta sequences were associated with specific HLA alleles at a false discovery rate of 0.05. According to a later analysis, most CMV-associated TCR beta chains appeared to be HLA-restricted, and the HLA associations seemed to be driven largely by CMV exposure. V-gene and J-gene trimming of TCR beta chains was associated with a missense DCLRE1C variant in a later genetic analysis, and the association was replicated in an independent cohort. Because some donors lacked HLA typing at each locus, the association tests relied only on the typed subset. A cluster of highly shared sequence variants was judged likely to be a technical artifact of the sequencing pipeline. Roughly uniform sequencing depth across donors was assumed in presence/absence analyses, although this assumption may not hold.

The cohort was made up of several hundred healthy bone marrow donors. At the time of sampling, all cohort members were nominally healthy, though unrecorded immune exposures were likely present. The donor tested CMV seropositive and was one of the 289 seropositive cohort members. A peripheral blood sample was provided by each donor, and peripheral blood mononuclear cells were used for TCR beta sequencing. Genomic DNA extraction from the blood cell samples was performed with the Qiagen DNeasy Blood Extraction Kit. This receptor was identified in a man younger than 35 in good health and CMV-seropositive. Material for sequencing was PBMCs.

The CDR3 reads as follows: CASSIRFFYYNEQFF. The base sequence is TGCGCCAGCAGCATCCGTTTTTTCTACTACAATGAGCAGTTCTTC. Here the chain combines TRBV5-1 and TRBJ2-1; the D gene cannot be resolved reliably. The germline ends are 14 bases apart after V is trimmed by 4 bases and J by 3 bases. There are 15 amino acids in the CDR3, from cysteine to phenylalanine inclusive. Here the CDR3 DNA is all that survives: 45 bases in frame from base 1. In the germline V gene, CDR1 corresponds to SGHRS and CDR2 to YFSETQ. This CDR3, with the reference TRBV5-1 and TRBJ2-1 proteins standing in past its ends, gives the full variable domain KAGVTQTPRYLIKTRGQQVTLSCSPISGHRSVSWYQQTPGQGLQFLFEYFSETQRNKGNFPGRFSGRQFSNSRSEMNVSTLELGDSALYLCASSIRFFYYNEQFFGPGTRLTVL.